This TCR beta chain was sequenced during a study of PD-1 blockade in classical Hodgkin lymphoma. The study's findings and limits: Compared with baseline, CD4+ but not CD8+ TCR diversity had risen significantly by C4D1. Excluded were patients who started nivolumab under 1 year after ASCT, a group that had lower diversity.

There was relapse after autologous stem cell transplantation in every patient, and there was variation in brentuximab vedotin exposure. Turning to this clone: What it binds is not known.

The repertoire was sequenced with immunoSEQ multiplex PCR; TCRdb's copy has only in-frame clones and lacks some. The sample has over 10,000 clones, around 80% seen once. The V end lost 1 base, the J end lost 6 bases, and 9 bases lay between the germline ends. Germline V gene lookup returns CDR1 SGHTA and CDR2 FQGNSA. The CDR3 sequence is 13 residues long. The receptor was derived from a human donor with classical Hodgkin lymphoma. This sequence joins TRBV7-2 and TRBJ1-2; D unresolved. The specimen was peripheral blood mononuclear cells (PBMCs), collected at baseline. DNA of the CDR3: TGTGCCAGCAGCTTAGAGACACAGCATGGCTACACCTTC. This translates into CASSLETQHGYTF.